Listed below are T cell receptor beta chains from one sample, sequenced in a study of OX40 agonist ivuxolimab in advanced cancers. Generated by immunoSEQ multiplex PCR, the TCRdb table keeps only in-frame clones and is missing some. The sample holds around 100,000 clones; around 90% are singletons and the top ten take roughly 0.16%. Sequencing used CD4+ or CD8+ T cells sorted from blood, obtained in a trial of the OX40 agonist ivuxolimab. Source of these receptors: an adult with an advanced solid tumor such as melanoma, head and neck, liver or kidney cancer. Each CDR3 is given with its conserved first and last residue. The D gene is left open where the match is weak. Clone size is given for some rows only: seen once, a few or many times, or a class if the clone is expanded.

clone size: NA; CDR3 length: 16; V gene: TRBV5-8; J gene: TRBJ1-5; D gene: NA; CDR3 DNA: TGTGCCAGCAGCTTGGTGACTGCAGGCCCCAATCAGCCCCAGCATTTT; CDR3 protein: CASSLVTAGPNQPQHF
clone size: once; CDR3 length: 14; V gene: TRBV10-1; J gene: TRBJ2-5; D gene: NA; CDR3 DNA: TGCGCCAGCAGTGAGTCGGGCCGTCAAGAGACCCAGTACTTC; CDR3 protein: CASSESGRQETQYF
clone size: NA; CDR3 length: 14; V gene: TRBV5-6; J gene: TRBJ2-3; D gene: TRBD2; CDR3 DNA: TGTGCCAGCAGGCGGGAGGACCGCACAGATACGCAGTATTTT; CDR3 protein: CASRREDRTDTQYF
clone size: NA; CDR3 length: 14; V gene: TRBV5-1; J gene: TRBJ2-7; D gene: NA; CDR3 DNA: TGCGCCAGCAGCCGCCAGGCGGGGAACGACGAGCAGTACTTC; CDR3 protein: CASSRQAGNDEQYF
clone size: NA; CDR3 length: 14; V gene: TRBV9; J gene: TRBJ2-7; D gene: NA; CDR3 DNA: TGTGCCAGCAGCGTTACGGGGGTGTCGGGCGAGCAGTACTTC; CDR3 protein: CASSVTGVSGEQYF
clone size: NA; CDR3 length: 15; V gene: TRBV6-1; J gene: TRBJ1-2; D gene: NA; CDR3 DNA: TGTGCCAGCAGTGGCCAGCCTTGGACGGACGCATCAGCCACCTTC; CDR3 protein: CASSGQPWTDASATF
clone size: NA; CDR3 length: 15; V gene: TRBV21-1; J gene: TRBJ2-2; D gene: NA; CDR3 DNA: TGTGCCAGCAGACACGGGACTAGCGTGACCGGGGAGCTGTTTTTT; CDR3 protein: CASRHGTSVTGELFF
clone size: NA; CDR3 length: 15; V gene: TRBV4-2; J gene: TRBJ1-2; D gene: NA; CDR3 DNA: TGTGCCAGCAGCAAGGTGTCGGAAAAGAACTATGGCTACACCTTC; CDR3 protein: CASSKVSEKNYGYTF
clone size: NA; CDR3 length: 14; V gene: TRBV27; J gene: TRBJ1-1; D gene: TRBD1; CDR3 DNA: TGTGCCAGCAGTTTACGGACAGGGGGCACTGAAGCTTTCTTT; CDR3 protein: CASSLRTGGTEAFF
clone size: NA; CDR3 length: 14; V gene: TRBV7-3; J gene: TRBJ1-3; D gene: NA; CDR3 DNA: TGTGCCAGCAGCTTAGGGGGATCTGGAAACACCATATATTTT; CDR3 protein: CASSLGGSGNTIYF
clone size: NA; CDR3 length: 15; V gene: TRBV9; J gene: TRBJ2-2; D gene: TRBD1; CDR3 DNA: TGTGCCAGCAGCCCCCGACAGGGTCACACCGGGGAGCTGTTTTTT; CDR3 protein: CASSPRQGHTGELFF
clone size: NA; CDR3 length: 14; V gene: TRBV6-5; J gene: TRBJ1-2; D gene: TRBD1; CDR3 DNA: TGTGCCAGCAGCTCTGACAGGGGGGGATATGGCTACACCTTC; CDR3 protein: CASSSDRGGYGYTF
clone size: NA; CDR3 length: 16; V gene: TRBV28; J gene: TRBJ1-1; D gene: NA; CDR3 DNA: TGTGCCAGCAGTCCTCTGGGTGGGAGCAAAAACACTGAAGCTTTCTTT; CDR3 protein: CASSPLGGSKNTEAFF
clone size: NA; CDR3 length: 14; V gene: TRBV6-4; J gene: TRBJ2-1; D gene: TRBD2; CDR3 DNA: TGTGCCAGCAGTGTGGCGGTAGCGGGATATGAGCAGTTCTTC; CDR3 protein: CASSVAVAGYEQFF
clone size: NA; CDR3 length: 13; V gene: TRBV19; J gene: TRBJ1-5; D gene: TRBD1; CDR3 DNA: TGTGCCAGTAAAGGACAGGGATATCAGCCCCAGCATTTT; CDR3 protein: CASKGQGYQPQHF
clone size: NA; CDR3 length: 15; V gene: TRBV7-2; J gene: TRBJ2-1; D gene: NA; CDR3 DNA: TGTGCCAGCACCACAAACGAGCGGTCCTACAATGAGCAGTTCTTC; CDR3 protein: CASTTNERSYNEQFF
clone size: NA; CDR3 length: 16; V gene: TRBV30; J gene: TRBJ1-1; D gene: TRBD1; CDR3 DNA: TGTGCCTGGAGCAGAGGAGGGGGCCATAGGACCACTGAAGCTTTCTTT; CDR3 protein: CAWSRGGGHRTTEAFF
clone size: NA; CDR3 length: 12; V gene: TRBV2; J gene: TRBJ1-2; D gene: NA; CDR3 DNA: TGTGCCAGCAGAGAAGCGGGACGCGGCTACACCTTC; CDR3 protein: CASREAGRGYTF
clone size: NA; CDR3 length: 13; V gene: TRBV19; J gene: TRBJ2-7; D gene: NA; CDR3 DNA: TGTGCCAGTAGTTACAGGGAGGCGGCCGAGCAGTACTTC; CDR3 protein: CASSYREAAEQYF
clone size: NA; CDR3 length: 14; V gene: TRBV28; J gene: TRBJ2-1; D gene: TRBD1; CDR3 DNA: TGTGCCACCCTCCGGGACAGGGTAATTTATGAGCAGTTCTTC; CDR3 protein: CATLRDRVIYEQFF
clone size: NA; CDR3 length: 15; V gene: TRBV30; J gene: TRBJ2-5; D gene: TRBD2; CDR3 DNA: TGTGCCTGGAGTGTATTTAGCGGGGGAGGCGAGACCCAGTACTTC; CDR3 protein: CAWSVFSGGGETQYF
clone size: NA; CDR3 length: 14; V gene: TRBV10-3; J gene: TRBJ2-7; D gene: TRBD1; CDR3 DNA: TGTGCCATCAGTTCGGGACAGGGCCACTACGAGCAGTACTTC; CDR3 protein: CAISSGQGHYEQYF
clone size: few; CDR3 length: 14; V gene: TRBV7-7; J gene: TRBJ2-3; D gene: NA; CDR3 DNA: TGTGCCAGCAGCAATACACCAAACACAGATACGCAGTATTTT; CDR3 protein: CASSNTPNTDTQYF
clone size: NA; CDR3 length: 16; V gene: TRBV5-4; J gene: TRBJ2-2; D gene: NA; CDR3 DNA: TGTGCCAGCACCCTTCGGGGAAAATCTAACACCGGGGAGCTGTTTTTT; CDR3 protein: CASTLRGKSNTGELFF
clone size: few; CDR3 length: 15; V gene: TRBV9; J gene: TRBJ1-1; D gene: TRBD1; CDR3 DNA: TGTGCCAGCAGCGAACAGGACAGGGGAGTTACTGAAGCTTTCTTT; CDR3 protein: CASSEQDRGVTEAFF
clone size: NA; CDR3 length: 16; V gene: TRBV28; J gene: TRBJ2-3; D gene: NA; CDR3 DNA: TGTGCCAGCAGTTTAAGATCGGGGGCTAGCACAGATACGCAGTATTTT; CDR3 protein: CASSLRSGASTDTQYF
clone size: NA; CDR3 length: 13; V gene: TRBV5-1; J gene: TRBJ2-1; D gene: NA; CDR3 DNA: TGCGCCAGCAGCTCGGGGCGGGCCTTCGAGCAGTTCTTC; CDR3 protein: CASSSGRAFEQFF
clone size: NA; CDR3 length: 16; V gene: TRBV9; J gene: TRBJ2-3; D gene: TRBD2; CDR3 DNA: TGTGCCAGCAGCGTAGAGCCTAGCGGTTTCACAGATACGCAGTATTTT; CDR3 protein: CASSVEPSGFTDTQYF
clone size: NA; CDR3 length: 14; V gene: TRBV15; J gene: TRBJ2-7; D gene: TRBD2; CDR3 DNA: TGTGCCACCCGGGAAGCGGGAGGCTCCTACGAGCAGTACTTC; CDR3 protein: CATREAGGSYEQYF
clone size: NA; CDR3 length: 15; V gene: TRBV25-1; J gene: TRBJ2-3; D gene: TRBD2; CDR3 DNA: TGTGCCAGCAGTTTAGAGGGAGGGAGCACAGATACGCAGTATTTT; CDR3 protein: CASSLEGGSTDTQYF
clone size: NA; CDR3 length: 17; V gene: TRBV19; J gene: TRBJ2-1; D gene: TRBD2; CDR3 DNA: TGTGCCAGTAGTATACGGACTAGCGGGGTCTCCTACAATGAGCAGTTCTTC; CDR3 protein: CASSIRTSGVSYNEQFF
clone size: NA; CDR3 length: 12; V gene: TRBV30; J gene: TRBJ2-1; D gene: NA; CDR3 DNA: TGTGCCTGGAGTCCCGTGGGCAATGAGCAGTTCTTC; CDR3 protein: CAWSPVGNEQFF
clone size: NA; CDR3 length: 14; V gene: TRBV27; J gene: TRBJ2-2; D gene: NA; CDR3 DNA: TGTGCCAGCAGTGCCCAGAGGTCCGGCGGGGAGCTGTTTTTT; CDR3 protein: CASSAQRSGGELFF
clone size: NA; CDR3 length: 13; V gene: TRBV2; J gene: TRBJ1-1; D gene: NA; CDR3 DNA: TGTGCCAGCAGTGAAGACGGGGGGACTGAAGCTTTCTTT; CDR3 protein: CASSEDGGTEAFF
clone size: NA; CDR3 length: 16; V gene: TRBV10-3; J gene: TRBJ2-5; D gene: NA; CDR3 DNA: TGTGCCATCAGTGACCCCCCGAGGACTAAGTCGGAGACCCAGTACTTC; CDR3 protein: CAISDPPRTKSETQYF
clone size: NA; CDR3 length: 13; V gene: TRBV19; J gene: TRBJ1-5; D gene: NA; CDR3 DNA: TGTGCCAGTAGTATTGGGGCAAATCAGCCCCAGCATTTT; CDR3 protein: CASSIGANQPQHF
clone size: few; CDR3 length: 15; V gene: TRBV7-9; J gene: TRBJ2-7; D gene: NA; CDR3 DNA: TGTGCCAGCAGCCAACCGGGGGCTAGCTCCTACGAGCAGTACTTC; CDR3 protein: CASSQPGASSYEQYF
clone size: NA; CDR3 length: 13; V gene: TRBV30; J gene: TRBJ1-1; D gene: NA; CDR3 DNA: TGTGCCTGGAGTGTACGGGGAGACACTGAAGCTTTCTTT; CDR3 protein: CAWSVRGDTEAFF
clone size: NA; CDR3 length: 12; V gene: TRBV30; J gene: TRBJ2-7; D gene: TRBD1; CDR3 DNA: TGTGCCTGGGGTAGGACAGGGCGTGAGCAGTACTTC; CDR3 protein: CAWGRTGREQYF
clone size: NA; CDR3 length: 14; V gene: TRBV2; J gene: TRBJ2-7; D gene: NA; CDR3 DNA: TGTGCCAGCAGCGGGACTCTAGTCTCCTACGAGCAGTACTTC; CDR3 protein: CASSGTLVSYEQYF
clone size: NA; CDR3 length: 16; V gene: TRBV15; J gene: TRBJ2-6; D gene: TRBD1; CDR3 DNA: TGTGCCACCAGCCGCCTAGGACAGGGCCAGGCCAACGTCCTGACTTTC; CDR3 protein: CATSRLGQGQANVLTF
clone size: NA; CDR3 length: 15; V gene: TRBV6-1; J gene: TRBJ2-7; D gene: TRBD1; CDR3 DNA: TGTGCCAGCAGGGGCACCCAGACAGGGATGCACGAGCAGTACTTC; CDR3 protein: CASRGTQTGMHEQYF
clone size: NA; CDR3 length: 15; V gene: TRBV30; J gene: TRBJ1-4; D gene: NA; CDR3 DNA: TGTGCCTGGAGGCAACAGGGCGCAACTAATGAAAAACTGTTTTTT; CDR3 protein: CAWRQQGATNEKLFF
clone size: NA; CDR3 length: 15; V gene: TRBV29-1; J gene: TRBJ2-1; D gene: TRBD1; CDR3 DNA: TGCAGCGGGCGGGGACAGGGATCTTGGGGGAATGAGCAGTTCTTC; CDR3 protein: CSGRGQGSWGNEQFF
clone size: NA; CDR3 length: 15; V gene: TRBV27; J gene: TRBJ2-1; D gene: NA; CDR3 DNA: TGTGCCAGCAGTTCCGGGACCGTTTCCTACAATGAGCAGTTCTTC; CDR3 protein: CASSSGTVSYNEQFF
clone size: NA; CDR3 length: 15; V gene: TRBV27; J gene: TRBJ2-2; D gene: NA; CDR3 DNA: TGTGCCAGCAGTCAAATATTAGGGGACACCGGGGAGCTGTTTTTT; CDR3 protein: CASSQILGDTGELFF